This TCR beta chain appears in the sequencing data of a study of blood T cell repertoires in COVID-19 (TCRdb year 2020). Regarding the research as a whole: Collaborator samples came from the United States, Italy and Spain and covered acute and convalescent phases of COVID-19. The material from the prospective study consisted of cDNA or gDNA derived from T cells, B-cell-depleted T cells, or PBMCs. The dataset comprised deeply sampled blood TCRbeta repertoires from subjects exposed to, actively infected with, or recovered from COVID-19. The repertoires were released in a freely available public database intended as a resource for research on the immune response to SARS-CoV-2. Samples were obtained from the ongoing ImmuneRACE study (first 160 participants) and from 1,000 to 1,500 subjects provided by 6 global collaborators. The sample metadata nearly always contained a de-identified subject ID, COVID-19 status, age in years and sex. Where HLA class I and class II types were available, the types were taken from metadata supplied by the sample provider, not from assay-based typing. Study-wide conclusions, independent of this receptor: How much clinical and demographic metadata was included differed by source and by participant, and the metadata was provided uncurated.

The cysteine opens and the phenylalanine closes a CDR3 of 15 amino acids. The kept DNA is CDR3 alone, 45 bases in frame from the first base. V is clipped by 1 base and J by 2 bases, and the sequence between their germline boundaries is 8 bases long. In the germline V gene (reference sequence), CDR1 corresponds to SEHNR and CDR2 to FQNEAQ. In the case of this clone: Its recognized antigen is unknown. Qualities for individual bases were not recorded, and no much larger clone is one base off.

Participants in the prospective study were enrolled through a virtual design, were aged about 18 to 100 years, and lived in 24 United States geographic areas. In the prospective study, cohorts were assigned on the basis of participant-reported clinical history obtained from a screening survey and a study questionnaire. Recovered participants in ImmuneRACE Cohort 3 were defined as having two consecutive negative NP/OP PCR tests, clearance from a healthcare professional, or resolution of symptoms. Each participant in the prospective study had whole blood, serum and a nasopharyngeal or oropharyngeal swab collected by mobile phlebotomists. Additional blood draws and questionnaires over an approximately 2-month period could optionally be provided by prospective study participants. Before DNA extraction, blood samples from the prospective study were shipped at room temperature or frozen. The immunoSEQ Assay, a bias-controlled multiplex PCR, was used to amplify TCRbeta CDR3 regions from genomic DNA. On the authors' methods: The number of nucleated cells in each sample was estimated from the amplification of reference gene primers within the assay. Sequence reads were collapsed and filtered to measure the absolute abundance of every unique TCRbeta CDR3 rearrangement. For each sample, productive Simpson clonality was calculated as the square root of Simpson's diversity index over productive rearrangements. TCRdb retrieved this table from immuneACCESS and kept in-frame rearrangements only. Not all clones are present; in checked studies, unresolved V genes account for under half, and no reason is known for the remainder. The DNA was the basis for D and trimming; V, J and clone size are from that table. For this sample there are about 150,000 clones; around 84% appear just once. The top ten constitute approximately 7.3% of the sample.

This TCR came from a man in his fifties who had recovered from COVID-19. The sequenced sample was PBMCs or T cells enriched from blood (not recorded which). Recombination linked TRBV7-9 to TRBJ2-2; D gene: possibly TRBD1, on 5 matching bases. CDR3 protein: CASSLGQPNTGELFF. The nucleotides are TGTGCCAGCAGCTTAGGACAGCCCAACACCGGGGAGCTGTTTTTT.